The clone carrying this T cell receptor (beta chain) showed up just a few times. This record belongs to a study of regulatory T cells in long-lasting Graves disease. In the study overall: Antithyroid drug exposure in newly diagnosed Graves' patients had lasted under 3 months.

This CDR3 spans 16 amino acids. CDR1 and CDR2 (germline): DFQATT, SNEGSKA (reference sequence). Trimming shortened V by 3 bases and J by 2 bases, and 17 bases separated the two germline ends. Time point reported: newly diagnosed GD, antithyroid drugs for less than 3 months. The authors made the TCR library using RNA they extracted from PBMCs. The EDTA tubes were filled with 7 to 9.5 milliliters of drawn peripheral blood. With iRepertoire HTBI primers and Arm-PCR of CDR3 regions, TCR beta libraries were built. Using its own MiXCR run on the multiplex PCR reads, TCRdb lists one record per CDR3 protein. The data show 420,000 or so distinct CDR3 sequences, around 15% seen once. These same data were also listed under a study on T cells in Graves' hyperthyroidism and ophthalmopathy.

This TCR derives from a woman aged 18-29 years with Graves disease. This specimen consisted of peripheral blood mononuclear cells (PBMCs), obtained at new diagnosis, from a patient treated with antithyroid drugs. The chain links TRBV20-1 to TRBJ2-1, with D perhaps TRBD2 (6 bases). The CDR3 nucleotides read TGCAGTGCTAGGGGGGGTGGCGAAGGGGCCTACAATGAGCAGTTCTTC. Residues: CSARGGGEGAYNEQFF.